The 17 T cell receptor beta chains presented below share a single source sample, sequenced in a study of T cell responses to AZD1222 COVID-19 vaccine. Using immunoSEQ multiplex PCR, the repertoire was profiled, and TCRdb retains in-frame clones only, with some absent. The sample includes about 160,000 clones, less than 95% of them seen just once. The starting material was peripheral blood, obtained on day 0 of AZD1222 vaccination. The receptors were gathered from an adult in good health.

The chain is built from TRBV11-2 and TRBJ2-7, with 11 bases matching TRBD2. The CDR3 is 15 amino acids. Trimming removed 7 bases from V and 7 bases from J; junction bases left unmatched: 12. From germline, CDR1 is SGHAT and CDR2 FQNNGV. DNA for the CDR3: TGTGCCAGCACACTACTAGCGGGGGTCCCCCGGGAGCAGTACTTC. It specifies CASTLLAGVPREQYF. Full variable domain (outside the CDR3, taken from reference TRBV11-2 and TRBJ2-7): EAGVAQSPRYKIIEKRQSVAFWCNPISGHATLYWYQQILGQGPKLLIQFQNNGVVDDSQLPKDRFSAERLKGVDSTLKIQPAKLEDSAVYLCASTLLAGVPREQYFGPGTRLTVT.

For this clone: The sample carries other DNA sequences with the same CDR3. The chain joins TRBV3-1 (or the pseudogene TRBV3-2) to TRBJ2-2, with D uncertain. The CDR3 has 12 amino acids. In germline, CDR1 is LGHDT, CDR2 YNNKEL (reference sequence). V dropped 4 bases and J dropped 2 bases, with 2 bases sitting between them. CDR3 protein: CASSLNTGELFF. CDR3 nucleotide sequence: TGTGCCAGCAGCCTAAACACCGGGGAGCTGTTTTTT.

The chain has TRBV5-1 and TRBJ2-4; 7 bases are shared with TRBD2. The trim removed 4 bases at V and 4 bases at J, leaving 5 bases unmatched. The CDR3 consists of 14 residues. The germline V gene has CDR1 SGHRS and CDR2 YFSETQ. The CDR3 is CASSPGTIKNIQYF. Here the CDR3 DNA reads TGCGCCAGCAGCCCCGGGACTATTAAAAACATTCAGTACTTC. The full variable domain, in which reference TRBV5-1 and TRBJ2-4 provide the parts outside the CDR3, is KAGVTQTPRYLIKTRGQQVTLSCSPISGHRSVSWYQQTPGQGLQFLFEYFSETQRNKGNFPGRFSGRQFSNSRSEMNVSTLELGDSALYLCASSPGTIKNIQYFGAGTRLSVL.

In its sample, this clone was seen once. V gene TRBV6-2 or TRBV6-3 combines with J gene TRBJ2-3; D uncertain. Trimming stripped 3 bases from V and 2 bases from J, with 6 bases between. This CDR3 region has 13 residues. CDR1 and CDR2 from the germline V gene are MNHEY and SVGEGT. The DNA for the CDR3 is TGTGCCAGCAGTTATAGTTACACAGATACGCAGTATTTT. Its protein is CASSYSYTDTQYF.

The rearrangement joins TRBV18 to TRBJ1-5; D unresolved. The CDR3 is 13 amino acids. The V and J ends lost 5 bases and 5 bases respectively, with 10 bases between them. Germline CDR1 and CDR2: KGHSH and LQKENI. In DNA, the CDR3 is TGTGCCAGCTCATACCAGACGGATCAGCCCCAGCATTTT. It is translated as CASSYQTDQPQHF.

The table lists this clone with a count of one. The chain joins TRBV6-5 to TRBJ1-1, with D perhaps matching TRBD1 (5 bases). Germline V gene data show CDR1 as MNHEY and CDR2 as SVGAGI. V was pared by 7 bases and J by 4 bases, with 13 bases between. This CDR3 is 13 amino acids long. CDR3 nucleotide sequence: TGTGCCAGCACCCAGGGATTGCGCACTGAAGCTTTCTTT. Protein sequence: CASTQGLRTEAFF.

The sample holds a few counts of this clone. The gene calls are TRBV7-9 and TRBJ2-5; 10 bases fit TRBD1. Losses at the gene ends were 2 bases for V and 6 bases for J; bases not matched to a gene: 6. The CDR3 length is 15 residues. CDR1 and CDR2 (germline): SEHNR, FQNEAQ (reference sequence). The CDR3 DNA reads TGTGCCAGCAGCTTAAGGGGACAGGGGTCACAGACCCAGTACTTC. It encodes CASSLRGQGSQTQYF.

The DNA for the CDR3 is TGTGCCAGCAGCGGCGACTGGAACAATGAGCAGTTCTTC. This codes for CASSGDWNNEQFF. This chain connects TRBV13 to TRBJ2-1; D is unclear. The V end lost 5 bases, the J end lost 5 bases, and 10 bases lay between the germline ends. Germline V gene lookup returns CDR1 PRHDT and CDR2 FYEKMQ (reference sequence). The length of the CDR3 is 13 residues.

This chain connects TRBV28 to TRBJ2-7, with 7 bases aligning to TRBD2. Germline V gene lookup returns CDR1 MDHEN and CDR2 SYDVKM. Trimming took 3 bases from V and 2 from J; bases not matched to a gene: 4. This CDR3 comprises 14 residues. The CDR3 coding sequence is TGTGCCAGCAGTTTGACTAGCATTCCCTACGAGCAGTACTTC. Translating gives CASSLTSIPYEQYF.

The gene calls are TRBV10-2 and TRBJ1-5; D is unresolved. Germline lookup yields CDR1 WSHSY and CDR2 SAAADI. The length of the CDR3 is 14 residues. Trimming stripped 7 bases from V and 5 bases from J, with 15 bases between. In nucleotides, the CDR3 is TGCGCCAGCATCAATTCGATCGGGGATCAGCCCCAGCATTTT. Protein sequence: CASINSIGDQPQHF.

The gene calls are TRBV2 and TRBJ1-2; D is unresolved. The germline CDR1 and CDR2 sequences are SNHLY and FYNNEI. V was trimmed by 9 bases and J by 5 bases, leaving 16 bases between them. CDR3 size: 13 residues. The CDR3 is CASQSRPFYGYTF. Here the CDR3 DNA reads TGTGCCAGTCAATCCAGGCCTTTTTATGGCTACACCTTC.

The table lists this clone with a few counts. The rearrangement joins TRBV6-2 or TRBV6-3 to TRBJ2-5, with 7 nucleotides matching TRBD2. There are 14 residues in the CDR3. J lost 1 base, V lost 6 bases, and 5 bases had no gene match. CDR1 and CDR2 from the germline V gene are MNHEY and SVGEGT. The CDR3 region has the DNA TGTGCCAGCAGCAAAGCGGGGCGCCAAGAGACCCAGTACTTC. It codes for CASSKAGRQETQYF.

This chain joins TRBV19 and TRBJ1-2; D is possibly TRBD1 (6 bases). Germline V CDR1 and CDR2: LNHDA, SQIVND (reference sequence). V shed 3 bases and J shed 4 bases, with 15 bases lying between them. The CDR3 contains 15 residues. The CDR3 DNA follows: TGTGCCAGTAGTATGACACAGGGAAGCGGCTATGGCTACACCTTC. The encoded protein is CASSMTQGSGYGYTF.

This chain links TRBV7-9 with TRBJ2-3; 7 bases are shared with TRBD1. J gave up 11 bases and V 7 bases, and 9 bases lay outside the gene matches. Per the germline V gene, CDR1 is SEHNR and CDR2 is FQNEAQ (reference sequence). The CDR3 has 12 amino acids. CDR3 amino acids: CASTWGTEEQYF. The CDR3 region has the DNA TGTGCCAGCACCTGGGGGACAGAGGAGCAGTATTTT.

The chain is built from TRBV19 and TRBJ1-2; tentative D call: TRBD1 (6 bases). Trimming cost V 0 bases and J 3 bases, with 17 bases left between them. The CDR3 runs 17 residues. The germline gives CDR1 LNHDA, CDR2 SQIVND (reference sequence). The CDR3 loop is CASSIDLGGGKDYGYTF. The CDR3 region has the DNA TGTGCCAGTAGTATAGATCTTGGGGGGGGCAAGGACTATGGCTACACCTTC. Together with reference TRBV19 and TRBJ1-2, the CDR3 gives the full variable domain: DGGITQSPKYLFRKEGQNVTLSCEQNLNHDAMYWYRQDPGQGLRLIYYSQIVNDFQKGDIAEGYSVSREKKESFPLTVTSAQKNPTAFYLCASSIDLGGGKDYGYTFGSGTRLTVV.

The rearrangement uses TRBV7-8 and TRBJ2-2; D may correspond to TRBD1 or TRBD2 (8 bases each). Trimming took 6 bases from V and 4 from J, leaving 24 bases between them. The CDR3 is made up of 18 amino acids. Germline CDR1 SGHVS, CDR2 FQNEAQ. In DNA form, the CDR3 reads TGTGCCAGCAGACTTCGAAGGACAGGGCTAGCGGGCACCGGGGAGCTGTTTTTT. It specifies CASRLRRTGLAGTGELFF.

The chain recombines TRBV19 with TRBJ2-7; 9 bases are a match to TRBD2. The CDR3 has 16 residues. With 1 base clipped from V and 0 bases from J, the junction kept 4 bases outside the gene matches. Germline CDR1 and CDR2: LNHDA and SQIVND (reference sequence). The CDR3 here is CASSIVASGNSYEQYF. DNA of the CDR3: TGTGCCAGTAGTATAGTTGCTAGCGGGAACTCCTACGAGCAGTACTTC.